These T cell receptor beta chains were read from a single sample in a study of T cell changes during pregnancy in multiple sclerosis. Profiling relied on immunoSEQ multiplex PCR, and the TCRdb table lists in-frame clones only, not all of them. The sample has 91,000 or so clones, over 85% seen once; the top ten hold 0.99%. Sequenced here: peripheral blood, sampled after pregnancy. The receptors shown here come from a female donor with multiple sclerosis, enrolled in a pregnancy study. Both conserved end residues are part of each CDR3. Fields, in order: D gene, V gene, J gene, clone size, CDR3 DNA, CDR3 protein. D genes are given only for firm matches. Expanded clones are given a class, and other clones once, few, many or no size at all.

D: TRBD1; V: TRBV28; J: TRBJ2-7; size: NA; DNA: TGTGCCAGCAGTTTTCCGACAGGGACCTACGAGCAGTACTTC; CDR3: CASSFPTGTYEQYF
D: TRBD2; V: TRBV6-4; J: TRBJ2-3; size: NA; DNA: TGTGCCAGCAGTCGACCACTAGCGGGAGGTACAGATACGCAGTATTTT; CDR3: CASSRPLAGGTDTQYF
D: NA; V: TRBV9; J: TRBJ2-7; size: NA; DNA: TGTGCCAGCAGCGTAGACCGTCCGGCGGCTGATTCCTACGAGCAGTACTTC; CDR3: CASSVDRPAADSYEQYF
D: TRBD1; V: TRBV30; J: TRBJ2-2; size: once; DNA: TGTGCCTGGAGTGTAAAGGGTCCGGACAGGGGGTACACCGGGGAGCTGTTTTTT; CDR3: CAWSVKGPDRGYTGELFF
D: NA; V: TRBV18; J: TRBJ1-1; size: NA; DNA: TGTGCCAGTCTAGACCGGGGGGCGTACACTGAAGCTTTCTTT; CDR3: CASLDRGAYTEAFF
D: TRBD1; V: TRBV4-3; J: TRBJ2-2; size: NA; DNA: TGCGCCAGCAGCCCCCGACAGGGAGGGGAGCTGTTTTTT; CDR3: CASSPRQGGELFF
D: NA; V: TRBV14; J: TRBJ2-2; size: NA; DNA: TGTGCCAGCAGCCAAGTTCGGGGGAACACCGGGGAGCTGTTTTTT; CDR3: CASSQVRGNTGELFF
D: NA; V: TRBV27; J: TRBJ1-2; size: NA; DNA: TGTGCCAGCAGTTTCTTGGCGGATCCTAACTATGGCTACACCTTC; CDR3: CASSFLADPNYGYTF
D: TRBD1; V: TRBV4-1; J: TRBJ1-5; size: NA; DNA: TGCGCCAGCAGCCAAGAGCCTACAGGGGGCTTTCAGCCCCAGCATTTT; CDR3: CASSQEPTGGFQPQHF
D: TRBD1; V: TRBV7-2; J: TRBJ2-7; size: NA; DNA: TGTGCCAGCAGCTATGACAGGGGGCGTGAGCAGTACTTC; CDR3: CASSYDRGREQYF